A single sample is the source of the 24 T cell receptor beta chains below, sequenced in a study of breast tumors, draining lymph nodes, adjacent tissues. Breast cancer patients provided tissue from their axillary draining lymph nodes. From the multiplex PCR reads, TCRdb called clonotypes with MiXCR, one entry per CDR3 protein. Of tens of thousands of distinct CDR3 sequences in the sample, roughly 29% were seen once. What was sequenced was axillary lymph node tissue. Receptor source: a female donor with breast cancer. Some clones in this sample may be carry-over from other donors' samples.

Concerning this clonotype itself: The junction departs from germline at one end; a sequencing error may be responsible. The chain links TRBV5-4 to TRBJ2-5; D not certain. Germline CDR1 reads SGHNT; CDR2 reads YYREEE (reference sequence). The CDR3 has 15 amino acids. The CDR3, as DNA: TGTGCCAGCGGCTTGTTTCGACCGAGCCAAGAGACCCAGTACTTC. Encoded protein: CASGLFRPSQETQYF. The whole variable domain, filled in from reference TRBV5-4 and TRBJ2-5, reads ETGVTQSPTHLIKTRGQQVTLRCSSQSGHNTVSWYQQALGQGPQFIFQYYREEENGRGNFPPRFSGLQFPNYSSELNVNALELDDSALYLCASGLFRPSQETQYFGPGTRLLVL.

The sample holds many counts of this clonotype. A junction end diverges from the germline sequence, so it may reflect a read error. The gene calls are TRBV7-9 and TRBJ2-5; 10 positions match TRBD2. The CDR3 loop spans 13 amino acids. Germline V lookup: CDR1 SEHNR, CDR2 FQNEAQ (reference sequence). The DNA for the CDR3 is TGTGCCAGCAGCCTAGCGGGAGTGGAGACCCAGTACTTC. Translated: CASSLAGVETQYF.

Ten or more counts support this clonotype. The genes are TRBV5-1 and TRBJ2-1; 10 positions match TRBD2. Germline CDR1 is SGHRS and CDR2 is YFSETQ. The CDR3 covers 15 residues. Trimming took 3 bases from V and 4 from J; bases not matched to a gene: 4. The CDR3 bases are TGCGCCAGCAGCTCATTAGCGGGAGGTTACAATGAGCAGTTCTTC. Translating gives CASSSLAGGYNEQFF.

This clonotype was recorded at least ten times. The junction departs from germline at one end; a sequencing error may be responsible. This chain links TRBV20-1 with TRBJ2-3; the match to TRBD2 covers 7 bases. Germline CDR1 is DFQATT and CDR2 is SNEGSKA (reference sequence). The CDR3 contains 12 residues. Here the CDR3 reads CSAGTTTVTQYF. Here the CDR3 DNA reads TGCAGTGCCGGGACTACTACAGTTACGCAGTATTTT.

To note about this clonotype: At one end the junction does not follow the germline gene, possibly because of a read error. The V gene is TRBV11-2, the J gene TRBJ2-2; D is possibly TRBD2 (6 bases). CDR1 and CDR2 (germline): SGHAT, FQNNGV. This CDR3 comprises 16 residues. The CDR3 sequence is CASSSFSRRGTGELLF. DNA of the CDR3: TGTGCCAGCAGTTCTTTTTCAAGGAGGGGCACCGGGGAGCTGCTTTTT.

This clonotype showed up many times. This rearrangement joins TRBV20-1 to TRBJ2-2; possibly TRBD1 for D (5 bases). V was trimmed by 2 bases and J by 6 bases, leaving 13 bases between them. Germline values: CDR1 DFQATT, CDR2 SNEGSKA (reference sequence). The CDR3 spans 14 residues. Written as DNA, the CDR3 is TGCAGTGCTAGACCTTCAGGGTATTCCGGGGAGCTGTTTTTT. Its translation is CSARPSGYSGELFF.

This clonotype has a count of ten or more. The chain is built from TRBV6-5 and TRBJ2-7, with 9 bases that match TRBD2. Trimming took 3 bases from V and 4 from J; bases not matched to a gene: 10. This CDR3 region has 16 residues. Germline loops: CDR1 MNHEY, CDR2 SVGAGI. The CDR3 region is CASSYGGRAIGYEQYF. Here the CDR3 DNA reads TGTGCCAGCAGTTATGGCGGGAGGGCCATCGGGTACGAGCAGTACTTC.

This clonotype was counted many times. The gene calls are TRBV6-6 and TRBJ1-5; 10 bases align to TRBD1. The CDR3 sequence is 15 residues long. Germline CDR1 and CDR2: MNHNY and SVGAGI (reference sequence). Trimming took 5 bases from V and 7 from J; bases not matched to a gene: 8. The CDR3 sequence: CASSPSRDRGQPQHF. DNA for the CDR3: TGTGCCAGCAGTCCTTCCCGGGACAGGGGACAGCCCCAGCATTTT.

In its sample, this clonotype was seen many times. The CDR3 nucleotides read TGTGCCAGCAGCCCAGGGGTAGGGGTGTCCTACAATGAGCAGTTCTTC. Its protein product is CASSPGVGVSYNEQFF. This sequence joins TRBV7-9 and TRBJ2-1; possibly TRBD1 for D (6 bases). V was trimmed by 5 bases and J by 1 base, leaving 15 bases between them. This CDR3 region has 16 residues. CDR1 is SEHNR, CDR2 FQNEAQ, per germline (reference sequence).

In this sample, this clonotype turned up many times. V is TRBV5-8 and J is TRBJ2-5; D remains unclear. CDR3 length equals 13 residues. In germline, CDR1 is SGHTS, CDR2 YDEGEE. Trimming left V 1 base short and J 3 bases short, with 7 bases between. CDR3 in DNA: TGTGCCAGCAGCTTGTTCACCAAAGAGACCCAGTACTTC. Amino acids: CASSLFTKETQYF.

The chain has TRBV11-3 and TRBJ1-2; 11 bases agree with TRBD1. The trim removed 5 bases at V and 5 bases at J, leaving 7 bases unmatched. The CDR3 totals 15 residues. The germline V gene has CDR1 SGHNT and CDR2 YENEEA. CDR3 sequence: CASSLPGQGEYGYTF. In DNA, the CDR3 is TGTGCCAGCAGCCTTCCGGGACAGGGGGAATATGGCTACACCTTC.

A few counts support this clonotype. The chain joins TRBV29-1 to TRBJ2-1; TRBD2 might be the D (5 bases). The CDR3 is made up of 12 amino acids. CDR1 and CDR2 (germline): SQVTM, ANQGSEA. Trimming left V 4 bases short and J 5 bases short, with 9 bases between. Here the CDR3 reads CSVVWRDNEQFF. CDR3 DNA: TGCAGCGTTGTCTGGCGGGACAATGAGCAGTTCTTC.

This clonotype was seen at least ten times. The chain uses TRBV5-6 and TRBJ2-5, with D possibly TRBD2 on 7 matching bases. This CDR3 contains 16 residues. The V end was cut by 4 bases, the J end by 5 bases, with 21 bases between. Germline V gene sequence: CDR1 SGHDT, CDR2 YYEEEE. CDR3 coding DNA: TGTGCCAGCAGCGGGGCGGTTGCGGGGGCGGGGGAGACCCAGTACTTC. It translates to CASSGAVAGAGETQYF.

This clonotype came up once. The junction shows a germline mismatch at one end, possibly a read error. CDR3 DNA sequence: TGTGCCGGCAGCTACCGGGAGGCCACCTACGAGCGGTACTTC. Residues: CAGSYREATYERYF. V gene TRBV11-3 combines with J gene TRBJ2-7, with 7 bases that match TRBD2. The length of the CDR3 is 14 residues. Germline lookup yields CDR1 SGHNT and CDR2 YENEEA.

This clonotype has only a few counts. This chain links TRBV14 with TRBJ1-1; D is unclear. Germline loops: CDR1 SGHDN, CDR2 FVKESK. The CDR3 sequence is 13 residues long. V dropped 0 bases and J dropped 0 bases, with 2 bases sitting between them. The CDR3 is CASSQDLNTEAFF. The CDR3 nucleotides are TGTGCCAGCAGCCAAGACCTGAACACTGAAGCTTTCTTT.

The table lists this clonotype with many counts. The gene calls are TRBV11-3 and TRBJ2-1; 9 bases align to TRBD2. The CDR3 loop spans 15 amino acids. Germline values: CDR1 SGHNT, CDR2 YENEEA. J lost 10 bases, V lost 0 bases, and 7 bases had no gene match. The CDR3 bases are TGTGCCAGCAGCTTAGATCTGGGACTAGCCCGAGAGCAGTTCTTC. Its protein product is CASSLDLGLAREQFF.

This clonotype was recorded many times. This chain connects TRBV4-3 to TRBJ2-6; TRBD2 might be the D (5 bases). V gave up 0 bases and J gave up 4 bases, with 13 bases separating them. This CDR3 region has 17 residues. Germline CDR1 reads LGHNA; CDR2 reads YSLEER. CDR3 in amino acids: CASSQEPPGSGANVLTF. The CDR3 DNA is TGCGCCAGCAGCCAAGAACCCCCGGGATCAGGGGCCAACGTCCTGACTTTC.

Concerning this clonotype itself: A clone one base away is much larger, so this may be a read error. This chain links TRBV6-2 or TRBV6-3 with TRBJ1-2; tentative D call: TRBD1 (5 bases). Germline V gene sequence: CDR1 MNHEY, CDR2 SVGEGT. The CDR3 totals 13 residues. The DNA of the CDR3 is TGTGCCAGCAGTCACTCGATTGTGCGGGGCTACGCCTTC. Its translation: CASSHSIVRGYAF.

This clonotype was counted at least ten times. The rearrangement joins TRBV7-8 to TRBJ1-4; D is possibly TRBD1 (5 bases). Germline V lookup: CDR1 SGHVS, CDR2 FQNEAQ. The CDR3 is made up of 16 amino acids. The ends were cut back, 3 bases at V and 0 bases at J, with 11 bases in the middle. CDR3 region: CASSLQGKATNEKLFF. CDR3 bases: TGTGCCAGCAGCTTGCAGGGCAAGGCAACTAATGAAAAACTGTTTTTT.

In this sample, this clonotype turned up many times. The chain links TRBV9 to TRBJ2-3; 11 bases match TRBD2. J was trimmed by 4 bases and V by 1 base; bases with no gene match: 8. This CDR3 has 17 amino acids. Germline V gene sequence: CDR1 SGDLS, CDR2 YYNGEE. In DNA form, the CDR3 reads TGTGCCAGCAGCGTATCTAGCGGGAGGAATCCATCAGATACGCAGTATTTT. Translated: CASSVSSGRNPSDTQYF. The full variable domain, completed using reference TRBV9 and TRBJ2-3, is DSGVTQTPKHLITATGQRVTLRCSPRSGDLSVYWYQQSLDQGLQFLIQYYNGEERAKGNILERFSAQQFPDLHSELNLSSLELGDSALYFCASSVSSGRNPSDTQYFGPGTRLTVL.

This clonotype was detected ten times or more. This CDR3 is CASSRGGRGGNTIYF. In DNA, the CDR3 is TGTGCCAGCTCACGCGGGGGGCGCGGTGGAAACACCATATATTTT. This rearrangement joins TRBV18 to TRBJ1-3, with a tentative D call TRBD1 (6 bases). The CDR3 has 15 residues. Germline assignment: CDR1 KGHSH and CDR2 LQKENI. V shed 4 bases and J shed 3 bases, with 13 bases lying between them.

This clonotype was picked up many times. This chain connects TRBV4-3 to TRBJ2-7, with TRBD2 matching 7 bases. V was pared by 4 bases and J by 2 bases, with 8 bases of the junction left unmatched. Germline V CDR1 and CDR2: LGHNA, YSLEER. This CDR3 spans 15 amino acids. The CDR3 DNA reads TGCGCCAGCAGCCCCTTCGGGGGAGGGCCCTACGAGCAGTACTTC. This translates into CASSPFGGGPYEQYF.

This clonotype occurred many times. This chain links TRBV7-8 with TRBJ2-7; a possible D gene is TRBD1 (5 bases). This CDR3 region has 15 residues. The V gene lost 3 bases and the J gene lost 1 base, with 13 bases spanning the gap. Germline V CDR1 and CDR2: SGHVS, FQNEAQ. Here the CDR3 DNA reads TGTGCCAGCAGCTTTCCCCAGGGTTATTCCTACGAGCAGTACTTC. Residues: CASSFPQGYSYEQYF.

There are a few counts of this clonotype. The rearrangement joins TRBV12-1 to TRBJ2-5; TRBD1, the D gene given by the table, was not confirmed from the DNA. TRBV12-1 is recorded as a pseudogene. The CDR3 totals 14 residues. Here the CDR3 reads CASSLQQGLETQYF. CDR3 nucleotide sequence: TGTGCCAGCAGCTTACAACAGGGGTTGGAGACCCAGTACTTC.